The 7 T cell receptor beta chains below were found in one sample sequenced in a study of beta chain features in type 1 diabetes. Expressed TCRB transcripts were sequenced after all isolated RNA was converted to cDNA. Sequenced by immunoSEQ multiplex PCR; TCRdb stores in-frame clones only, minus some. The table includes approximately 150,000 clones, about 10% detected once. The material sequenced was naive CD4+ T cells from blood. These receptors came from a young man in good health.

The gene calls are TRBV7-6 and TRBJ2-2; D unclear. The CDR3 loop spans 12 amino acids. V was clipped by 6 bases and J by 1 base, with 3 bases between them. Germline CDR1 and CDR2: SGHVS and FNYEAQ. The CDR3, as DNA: TGTGCCAGCAGACAGAACACCGGGGAGCTGTTTTTT. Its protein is CASRQNTGELFF.

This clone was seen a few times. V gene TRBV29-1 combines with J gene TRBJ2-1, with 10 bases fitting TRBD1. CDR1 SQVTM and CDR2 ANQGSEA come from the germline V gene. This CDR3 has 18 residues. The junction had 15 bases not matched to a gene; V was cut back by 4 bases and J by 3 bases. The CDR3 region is CSVVMRGFGQGGYNEQFF. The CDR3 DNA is TGCAGCGTTGTAATGAGGGGTTTCGGACAGGGGGGCTACAATGAGCAGTTCTTC.

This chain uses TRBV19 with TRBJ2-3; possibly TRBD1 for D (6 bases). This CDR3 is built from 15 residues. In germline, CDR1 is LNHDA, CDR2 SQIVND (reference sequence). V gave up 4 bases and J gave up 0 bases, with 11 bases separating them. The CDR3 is CASSKPRGSTDTQYF. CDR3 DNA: TGTGCCAGTAGTAAGCCGAGGGGGAGCACAGATACGCAGTATTTT.

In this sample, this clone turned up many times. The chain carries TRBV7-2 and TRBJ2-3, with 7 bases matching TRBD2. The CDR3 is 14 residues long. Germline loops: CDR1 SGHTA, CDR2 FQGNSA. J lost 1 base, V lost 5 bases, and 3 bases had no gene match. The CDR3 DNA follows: TGTGCCAGCAGCCGGGACTATGGCACAGATACGCAGTATTTT. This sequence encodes CASSRDYGTDTQYF.

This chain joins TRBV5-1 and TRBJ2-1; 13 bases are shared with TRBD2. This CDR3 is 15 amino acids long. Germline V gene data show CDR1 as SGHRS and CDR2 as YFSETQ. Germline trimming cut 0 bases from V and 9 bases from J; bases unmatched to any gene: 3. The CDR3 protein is CASSLELAGGGEQFF. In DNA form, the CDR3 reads TGCGCCAGCAGCTTGGAACTAGCGGGGGGGGGTGAGCAGTTCTTC.

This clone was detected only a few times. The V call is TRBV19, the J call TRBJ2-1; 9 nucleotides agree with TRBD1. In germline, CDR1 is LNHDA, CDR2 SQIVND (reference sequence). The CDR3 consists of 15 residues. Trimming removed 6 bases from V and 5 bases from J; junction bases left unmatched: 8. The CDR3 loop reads CASSLGGQGDNEQFF. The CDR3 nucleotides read TGTGCCAGTAGCTTGGGGGGACAGGGTGACAATGAGCAGTTCTTC.

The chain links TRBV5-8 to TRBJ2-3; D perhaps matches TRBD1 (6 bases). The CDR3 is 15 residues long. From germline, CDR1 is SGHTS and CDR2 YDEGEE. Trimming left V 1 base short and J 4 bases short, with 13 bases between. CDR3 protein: CASSLYLGGSDTQYF. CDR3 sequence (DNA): TGTGCCAGCAGCTTGTACCTAGGGGGTTCAGATACGCAGTATTTT.